This section outlines one T cell receptor beta chain sequence together with its context. Assay used: immunoSEQ multiplex PCR; TCRdb lists only in-frame clones, some missing. The sample records 250,000 to 350,000 clones, roughly 87% being singletons. This sample stems from a study of blood T cell repertoires in COVID-19. Researchers sorted participants into cohorts using their self-reported clinical history. The V gene's germline CDR1 is KGHDR and CDR2 SFDVKD. The length of the CDR3 is 16 residues. Trimming removed 4 bases from V and 11 bases from J, with 23 bases in between. The J gene is TRBJ1-5, the V gene TRBV24-1; tentatively, D is TRBD1 (5 bases). Sequencing was carried out using PBMCs or T cells enriched from blood (not recorded which). The TCR sequence derives from a woman aged 18-29 years who had recovered from COVID-19. The CDR3 loop is CATSDNREAGLLAQHF. The CDR3 DNA reads as TGTGCCACCAGTGACAATAGGGAGGCAGGGCTACTGGCCCAGCATTTT.